These 21 T cell receptor beta chains came from one sample sequenced in a study of T cell repertoires in cytomegalovirus infection. TCRdb re-called the reads with MiXCR, one entry per CDR3 protein. Among 800,000 to 950,000 distinct CDR3 sequences, around a third were seen once, and the ten largest hold roughly an eighth. These receptors have no known antigen. Sequenced here: cultured CD8+ T cells from PBMCs, sampled from culture after CMV antigen stimulation. The receptors were gathered from a human donor in good health (CMV status not recorded). Some clones in this sample may be carry-over from other donors' samples.

This clonotype turned up a few times. The rearrangement joins TRBV7-8 to TRBJ2-1; D is undetermined. CDR1 SGHVS and CDR2 FQNEAQ come from the germline V gene. The CDR3 length is 11 residues. V gave up 4 bases and J gave up 8 bases, with 6 bases separating them. The DNA of the CDR3 is TGTGCCAGCAGCTGGGCAGATGAGCAGTTCTTC. Amino acids: CASSWADEQFF.

The chain links TRBV7-3 to TRBJ2-2; D ambiguous. The CDR3 spans 15 residues. Per the germline V gene, CDR1 is SGHTA and CDR2 is FQGTGA. V was shortened by 5 bases and J by 5 bases, with 15 bases between the two germline ends. CDR3 nucleotides: TGTGCCAGCAGCCTCGAGCGCGTGGGGACCGGGGAGCTGTTTTTT. This encodes CASSLERVGTGELFF.

The V and J genes are TRBV20-1 and TRBJ2-3, with D perhaps matching TRBD1 or TRBD2 (6 bases each). V lost 6 bases to trimming and J lost 4 bases, with 23 bases between them. This CDR3 is 16 amino acids long. The germline V gene encodes CDR1 DFQATT and CDR2 SNEGSKA (reference sequence). Here the CDR3 DNA reads TGCAGTGCGTCATCGGATGATAGGGGGGTCTCAGATACGCAGTATTTT. It codes for CSASSDDRGVSDTQYF.

There are a few counts of this clonotype. The chain couples TRBV12-3 or TRBV12-4 to TRBJ1-2; 7 bases align to TRBD1. The CDR3 loop spans 13 amino acids. Trimming at V came to 4 bases and at J to 8 bases, leaving 7 bases not matched to a gene. As DNA, the CDR3 is TGTGCCAGCAGTTCCTACAGGGGTGGAGGCTACACCTTC. This encodes CASSSYRGGGYTF.

The count of this clonotype is one. This chain connects TRBV10-3 to TRBJ2-2; possibly TRBD1 for D (5 bases). The V and J ends lost 0 bases and 6 bases respectively, with 11 bases between them. The CDR3 length is 15 residues. Germline lookup yields CDR1 ENHRY and CDR2 SYGVKD. CDR3 amino acids: CAISESIQGAGELFF. CDR3 sequence (DNA): TGTGCCATCAGTGAGTCTATTCAGGGTGCCGGGGAGCTGTTTTTT.

In this sample, this clonotype turned up a few times. This rearrangement joins TRBV2 to TRBJ2-5; D is possibly TRBD1 or TRBD2 (5 bases each). Germline loops: CDR1 SNHLY, CDR2 FYNNEI. V lost 6 bases and J lost 2, with 28 bases in between. The CDR3 covers 19 residues. The CDR3 loop reads CASSLARDPRTTQQETQYF. The CDR3 DNA follows: TGTGCCAGCAGCTTAGCCCGGGACCCACGTACCACACAACAAGAGACCCAGTACTTC.

This clonotype was seen a few times. This sequence joins TRBV6-5 and TRBJ2-1; D could derive from TRBD1 or TRBD2 (5 bases each). Trimming left V 0 bases short and J 3 bases short, with 18 bases between. In germline, CDR1 is MNHEY, CDR2 SVGAGI. This CDR3 contains 18 residues. CDR3 region: CASSYSRDVGWIYNEQFF. The CDR3 DNA reads as TGTGCCAGCAGTTACTCCCGGGACGTTGGGTGGATCTACAATGAGCAGTTCTTC.

In this sample, this clonotype turned up many times. CDR3 sequence reads: CASSPTSSYEQYF. The DNA of the CDR3 is TGTGCCAGCAGTCCTACCAGCTCCTACGAGCAGTACTTC. This rearrangement joins TRBV27 to TRBJ2-7; no clear D gene. The CDR3 contains 13 residues. V lost 5 bases to trimming and J lost 0 bases, with 8 bases between them. CDR1 and CDR2 from the germline V gene are MNHEY and SMNVEV (reference sequence).

This chain uses TRBV11-2 with TRBJ2-1; 7 positions match TRBD2. The ends lost 0 bases at V and 0 bases at J; junction bases unmatched: 8. This CDR3 is 18 amino acids long. CDR1 is SGHAT and CDR2 is FQNNGV in the germline V gene. CDR3 region: CASSLDPSGGSSYNEQFF. In nucleotides, the CDR3 is TGTGCCAGCAGCTTAGATCCTTCGGGGGGAAGCTCCTACAATGAGCAGTTCTTC.

The V call is TRBV5-1, the J call TRBJ2-3; 9 bases fit TRBD1. With V trimmed by 0 bases and J by 3 bases, 5 bases remained unmatched. The CDR3 contains 16 residues. The germline CDR1 and CDR2 sequences are SGHRS and YFSETQ. For the CDR3, the DNA is TGCGCCAGCAGCTTGGCTAGGGACAGGGTAACAGATACGCAGTATTTT. Translated: CASSLARDRVTDTQYF. The whole variable domain, filled in from reference TRBV5-1 and TRBJ2-3, reads KAGVTQTPRYLIKTRGQQVTLSCSPISGHRSVSWYQQTPGQGLQFLFEYFSETQRNKGNFPGRFSGRQFSNSRSEMNVSTLELGDSALYLCASSLARDRVTDTQYFGPGTRLTVL.

V and J are TRBV4-3 and TRBJ2-1; 7 nucleotides align to TRBD2. From germline, CDR1 is LGHNA and CDR2 YSLEER. The CDR3 spans 16 residues. V dropped 0 bases and J dropped 5; count of bases not matched to a gene: 7. The CDR3 is CASSQDTRGVNNEQFF. The CDR3 region has the DNA TGCGCCAGCAGCCAAGATACCCGGGGGGTGAACAATGAGCAGTTCTTC.

The rearrangement uses TRBV12-3 or TRBV12-4 and TRBJ1-2, with D possibly being TRBD1 (5 bases). Deletions cut 5 bases from V and 2 bases from J, with 15 bases between. The CDR3 contains 15 residues. CDR3 loop: CASSPGRPRNYGYTF. The CDR3 DNA reads as TGTGCCAGCAGTCCAGGGAGGCCTAGGAACTATGGCTACACCTTC.

This clonotype was detected only a few times. This chain links TRBV19 with TRBJ1-1; D might be TRBD1 (5 bases). Trimming took off 0 bases at V and 1 base at J, with 9 bases between the two ends. The CDR3 runs to 15 residues. Germline V lookup: CDR1 LNHDA, CDR2 SQIVND (reference sequence). CDR3 protein: CASSIDEGRNTEAFF. The CDR3, as DNA: TGTGCCAGTAGTATAGACGAGGGGCGGAACACTGAAGCTTTCTTT.

This clonotype was recorded many times. V gene TRBV7-8 combines with J gene TRBJ2-1, with D possibly being TRBD2 (5 bases). Germline CDR1 reads SGHVS; CDR2 reads FQNEAQ. Deletions cut 1 base from V and 5 bases from J, with 9 bases between. This CDR3 region has 14 residues. The CDR3, as DNA: TGTGCCAGCAGCTTAGAGGCCGGGGACAATGAGCAGTTCTTC. It encodes CASSLEAGDNEQFF.

The sample holds many counts of this clonotype. The chain joins TRBV7-8 to TRBJ2-1; TRBD2 agrees at 11 bases. The ends lost 7 bases at V and 3 bases at J; junction bases unmatched: 5. Germline loops: CDR1 SGHVS, CDR2 FQNEAQ. The CDR3 consists of 15 residues. CDR3 coding DNA: TGTGCCAGCACTAGCGGGGGGCCCTACTACAATGAGCAGTTCTTC. It is translated as CASTSGGPYYNEQFF.

The rearrangement links TRBV27 to TRBJ2-7; D call uncertain. Looked up from germline, CDR1 is MNHEY and CDR2 is SMNVEV (reference sequence). The CDR3 is made up of 14 amino acids. Trimming stripped 7 bases from V and 0 bases from J, with 13 bases between. DNA for the CDR3: TGTGCCAGCATTGATTTGCGGAGCTCCTACGAGCAGTACTTC. It specifies CASIDLRSSYEQYF.

This clonotype occurred a few times. The CDR3, as DNA: TGCGCCAGCAGCCAAGATCCGACTGAACAGTTCTTC. The encoded protein is CASSQDPTEQFF. The chain combines TRBV4-1 with TRBJ2-1; D unclear. The CDR3 covers 12 residues. V gave up 0 bases and J gave up 13 bases, with 10 bases separating them. The germline CDR1 and CDR2 sequences are MGHRA and YSYEKL.

This clonotype has ten or more counts. The gene calls are TRBV7-6 and TRBJ2-7, with TRBD1 matching 7 bases. Germline V gives CDR1 SGHVS, CDR2 FNYEAQ. The V gene end was trimmed by 3 bases and the J gene end by 6 bases; junction bases not matched to a gene: 5. CDR3 size: 13 residues. The chain's CDR3 is CASSFFPGGEQYF. CDR3 coding DNA: TGTGCCAGCAGCTTTTTTCCAGGGGGCGAGCAGTACTTC.

This clonotype was detected a few times. V is TRBV27 and J is TRBJ2-7, with unresolved D. The germline V and J ends were trimmed by 4 bases and 3 bases, with 10 bases remaining between them. CDR1 and CDR2 (germline): MNHEY, SMNVEV (reference sequence). The CDR3 is 13 amino acids. CDR3 sequence reads: CASSSTVGYEQYF. The DNA of the CDR3 is TGTGCCAGCAGTTCGACCGTAGGCTACGAGCAGTACTTC.

This clonotype was counted between two and nine times. V usage is TRBV6-1 and J usage is TRBJ1-5, with D possibly matching TRBD1 (5 bases). The CDR3 runs to 14 residues. V was pared by 10 bases and J by 0 bases, with 13 bases between. The germline V gene encodes CDR1 MNHNS and CDR2 SASEGT. The CDR3 sequence is CAISGPYSNQPQHF. CDR3 nucleotide sequence: TGTGCCATCTCGGGGCCCTATAGCAATCAGCCCCAGCATTTT.

This clonotype was counted only a few times. V and J are TRBV18 and TRBJ2-5; D not certain. CDR3 length equals 14 residues. V gave up 3 bases and J gave up 5 bases, with 13 bases separating them. Per the germline V gene, CDR1 is KGHSH and CDR2 is LQKENI. Written as DNA, the CDR3 is TGTGCCAGCTCACCTCCTAGGGTTTTGGAGACCCAGTACTTC. Translated: CASSPPRVLETQYF.